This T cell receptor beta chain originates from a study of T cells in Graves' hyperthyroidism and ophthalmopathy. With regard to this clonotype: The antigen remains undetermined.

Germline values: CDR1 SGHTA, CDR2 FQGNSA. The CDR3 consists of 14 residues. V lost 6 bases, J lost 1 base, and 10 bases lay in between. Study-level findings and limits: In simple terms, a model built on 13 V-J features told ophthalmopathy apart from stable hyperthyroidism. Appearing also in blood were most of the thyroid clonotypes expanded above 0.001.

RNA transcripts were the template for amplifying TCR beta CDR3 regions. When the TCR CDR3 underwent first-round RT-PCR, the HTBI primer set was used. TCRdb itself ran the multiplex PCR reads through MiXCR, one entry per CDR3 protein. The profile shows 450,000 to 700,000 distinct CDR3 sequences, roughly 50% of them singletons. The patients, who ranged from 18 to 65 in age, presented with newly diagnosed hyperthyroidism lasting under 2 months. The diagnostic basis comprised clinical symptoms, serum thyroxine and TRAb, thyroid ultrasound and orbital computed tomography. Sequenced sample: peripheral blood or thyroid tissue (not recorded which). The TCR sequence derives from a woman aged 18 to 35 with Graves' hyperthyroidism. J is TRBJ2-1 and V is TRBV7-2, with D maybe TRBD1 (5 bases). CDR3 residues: CASSPDSSYNEQFF. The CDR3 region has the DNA TGTGCCAGCAGTCCCGACAGTTCCTACAATGAGCAGTTCTTC.